This is a list of T cell receptor beta chains from one sample in a study of T-cell memory formation after mild COVID-19. One entry per CDR3 protein results from TCRdb running MiXCR on the 5' RACE reads. The sample has 300,000 or so distinct CDR3 sequences, 15% to 20% seen once. Material for sequencing was PBMCs or a T cell subset sorted from them (not recorded which). The source of these receptors is a man between 18 and 29 years old who had mild COVID-19 (a few samples of this study predate the infection). Cell type and time point are not known. Both conserved end residues are part of each CDR3. D genes are given only for firm matches. Size is stated for part of the rows, as once, few or many counts, or as a class when the clone is expanded.

j_gene: TRBJ1-2; v_gene: TRBV28; d_gene: TRBD1; len: 12; abundance: few; CDR3aa: CASSIPGQGYTF; CDR3nt: TGTGCCAGCAGCATTCCGGGACAGGGCTACACCTTC
j_gene: TRBJ2-5; v_gene: TRBV11-2; d_gene: -; len: 13; abundance: few; CDR3aa: CASSFLPRETQYF; CDR3nt: TGTGCCAGCAGCTTTTTACCACGGGAGACCCAGTACTTC
j_gene: TRBJ2-1; v_gene: TRBV20-1; d_gene: -; len: 15; abundance: -; CDR3aa: CSANAGLAGHNEQFF; CDR3nt: TGCAGTGCCAACGCTGGTTTGGCGGGGCACAATGAGCAGTTCTTC
j_gene: TRBJ2-3; v_gene: TRBV7-2; d_gene: TRBD2; len: 18; abundance: -; CDR3aa: CASSPRRGASPRTDTQYF; CDR3nt: TGTGCCAGCAGCCCTCGGCGGGGGGCCTCGCCACGCACAGATACGCAGTATTTT
j_gene: TRBJ2-1; v_gene: TRBV2; d_gene: TRBD1; len: 14; abundance: few; CDR3aa: CASDPRTGGNEQFF; CDR3nt: TGTGCCAGTGACCCCCGGACAGGGGGCAATGAGCAGTTCTTC
j_gene: TRBJ2-5; v_gene: TRBV7-2; d_gene: TRBD2; len: 17; abundance: few; CDR3aa: CASSLGQRGATGETQYF; CDR3nt: TGTGCCAGCAGCTTAGGCCAGCGGGGGGCGACGGGAGAGACCCAGTACTTC
j_gene: TRBJ2-6; v_gene: TRBV4-3; d_gene: -; len: 16; abundance: -; CDR3aa: CASSRDTASGANVLTF; CDR3nt: TGCGCCAGCAGCCGGGACACCGCCTCTGGGGCCAACGTCCTGACTTTC
j_gene: TRBJ2-3; v_gene: TRBV29-1; d_gene: -; len: 10; abundance: -; CDR3aa: CRVELDTQYF; CDR3nt: TGCAGAGTTGAATTAGATACGCAGTATTTT
j_gene: TRBJ1-2; v_gene: TRBV6-2/TRBV6-3; d_gene: -; len: 15; abundance: -; CDR3aa: CASRRYSEDYYGYTF; CDR3nt: TGTGCCAGCAGGAGGTACAGCGAGGACTACTATGGCTACACCTTC
j_gene: TRBJ1-1; v_gene: TRBV4-3; d_gene: TRBD1; len: 18; abundance: -; CDR3aa: CASSPQPGQGASRAEAFF; CDR3nt: TGCGCCAGCAGCCCCCAGCCGGGACAGGGGGCCTCCCGGGCTGAAGCTTTCTTT
j_gene: TRBJ2-1; v_gene: TRBV7-9; d_gene: -; len: 16; abundance: many; CDR3aa: CASSPVGGKSYNEQFF; CDR3nt: TGTGCCAGCAGCCCCGTGGGTGGCAAATCCTACAATGAGCAGTTCTTC
j_gene: TRBJ2-1; v_gene: TRBV7-9; d_gene: TRBD1; len: 18; abundance: -; CDR3aa: CASSSDDWDRGPYNEQFF; CDR3nt: TGTGCCAGCAGCTCGGACGACTGGGACAGGGGGCCCTACAATGAGCAGTTCTTC
j_gene: TRBJ2-1; v_gene: TRBV7-9; d_gene: -; len: 15; abundance: few; CDR3aa: CASSSLRGRGGEQFF; CDR3nt: TGTGCCAGCAGCTCCTTGCGGGGAAGAGGTGGTGAGCAGTTCTTC
j_gene: TRBJ1-6; v_gene: TRBV20-1; d_gene: -; len: 15; abundance: few; CDR3aa: CSARGEHSYNSPLHF; CDR3nt: TGCAGTGCTAGAGGAGAGCACTCCTATAATTCACCCCTCCACTTT
j_gene: TRBJ1-2; v_gene: TRBV20-1; d_gene: -; len: 11; abundance: -; CDR3aa: CSASEIYGYTF; CDR3nt: TGCAGTGCCTCAGAAATCTATGGCTACACCTTC
j_gene: TRBJ2-7; v_gene: TRBV20-1; d_gene: -; len: 12; abundance: -; CDR3aa: CSASGNSYEQYF; CDR3nt: TGCAGTGCTAGCGGAAACAGCTACGAGCAGTACTTC
j_gene: TRBJ2-5; v_gene: TRBV7-2; d_gene: TRBD2; len: 15; abundance: few; CDR3aa: CASSHYGGWLETQYF; CDR3nt: TGTGCCAGCAGCCACTACGGGGGGTGGCTAGAGACCCAGTACTTC
j_gene: TRBJ2-2; v_gene: TRBV7-2; d_gene: -; len: 16; abundance: many; CDR3aa: CASSLKPGSVTGELFF; CDR3nt: TGTGCCAGCAGCTTAAAGCCCGGCTCGGTCACCGGGGAGCTGTTTTTT
j_gene: TRBJ1-3; v_gene: TRBV7-9; d_gene: -; len: 19; abundance: -; CDR3aa: CASSLDPLGRRSSGNTIYF; CDR3nt: TGTGCCAGCAGCTTAGATCCCCTCGGACGTCGAAGCTCTGGAAACACCATATATTTT
j_gene: TRBJ1-4; v_gene: TRBV5-4; d_gene: -; len: 15; abundance: -; CDR3aa: CASSDQGRANEKLFF; CDR3nt: TGTGCCAGCAGCGACCAGGGGAGGGCTAATGAAAAACTGTTTTTT
j_gene: TRBJ2-1; v_gene: TRBV15; d_gene: -; len: 12; abundance: -; CDR3aa: CATTPVKGEQFF; CDR3nt: TGTGCCACCACCCCGGTGAAAGGTGAGCAGTTCTTC
j_gene: TRBJ1-1; v_gene: TRBV12-3/TRBV12-4; d_gene: TRBD1; len: 16; abundance: few; CDR3aa: CASSLSGTGADTEAFF; CDR3nt: TGTGCCAGCAGTTTATCGGGGACAGGGGCCGACACTGAAGCTTTCTTT
j_gene: TRBJ1-2; v_gene: TRBV18; d_gene: TRBD1; len: 14; abundance: many; CDR3aa: CASSPGTGIYGYTF; CDR3nt: TGTGCCAGCTCACCAGGGACAGGAATCTATGGCTACACCTTC
j_gene: TRBJ2-4; v_gene: TRBV11-2; d_gene: -; len: 15; abundance: -; CDR3aa: CASSLGVAAKNIQYF; CDR3nt: TGTGCCAGCAGCTTAGGAGTGGCAGCCAAAAACATTCAGTACTTC
j_gene: TRBJ1-6; v_gene: TRBV6-5; d_gene: -; len: 16; abundance: few; CDR3aa: CASSYSQILLDSPLHF; CDR3nt: TGTGCCAGCAGTTACTCCCAGATCTTGCTGGATTCACCCCTCCACTTT
j_gene: TRBJ2-7; v_gene: TRBV5-1; d_gene: -; len: 15; abundance: many; CDR3aa: CASTARSAGGNEQYF; CDR3nt: TGCGCCAGCACCGCCCGGAGCGCCGGTGGCAACGAGCAGTACTTC
j_gene: TRBJ2-1; v_gene: TRBV11-2; d_gene: -; len: 14; abundance: many; CDR3aa: CASSMSPGYNEQFF; CDR3nt: TGTGCCAGCAGCATGAGTCCCGGATACAATGAGCAGTTCTTC
j_gene: TRBJ2-2; v_gene: TRBV7-2; d_gene: TRBD1; len: 16; abundance: many; CDR3aa: CASSLRDRANTGELFF; CDR3nt: TGTGCCAGCAGCCTGCGGGACAGGGCGAACACCGGGGAGCTGTTTTTT
j_gene: TRBJ2-3; v_gene: TRBV9; d_gene: TRBD2; len: 14; abundance: -; CDR3aa: CASNSAGSTDTQYF; CDR3nt: TGTGCCAGCAATTCAGCGGGAAGCACAGATACGCAGTATTTT
j_gene: TRBJ2-7; v_gene: TRBV29-1; d_gene: -; len: 14; abundance: -; CDR3aa: CSVETEGDSYEQYF; CDR3nt: TGCAGCGTTGAAACTGAGGGGGACTCCTACGAGCAGTACTTC
j_gene: TRBJ2-1; v_gene: TRBV11-3; d_gene: -; len: 15; abundance: -; CDR3aa: CASSLVGQGDNEQFF; CDR3nt: TGTGCCAGCAGCTTAGTGGGGCAGGGTGACAATGAGCAGTTCTTC
j_gene: TRBJ2-5; v_gene: TRBV4-2; d_gene: -; len: 18; abundance: -; CDR3aa: CASSHEGARRGLQETQYF; CDR3nt: TGTGCCAGCAGCCATGAAGGGGCTAGGAGGGGTCTCCAAGAGACCCAGTACTTC
j_gene: TRBJ1-1; v_gene: TRBV14; d_gene: -; len: 14; abundance: -; CDR3aa: CASSRRAGNTEAFF; CDR3nt: TGTGCCAGCAGCCGCAGGGCAGGAAACACTGAAGCTTTCTTT
j_gene: TRBJ1-2; v_gene: TRBV5-1; d_gene: TRBD1; len: 13; abundance: few; CDR3aa: CASSFPTGHGYTF; CDR3nt: TGCGCCAGCAGCTTCCCGACAGGGCATGGCTACACCTTC
j_gene: TRBJ2-2; v_gene: TRBV9; d_gene: -; len: 13; abundance: many; CDR3aa: CASSAYLSGELFF; CDR3nt: TGTGCCAGCAGCGCCTACTTGTCCGGGGAGCTGTTTTTT
j_gene: TRBJ2-1; v_gene: TRBV7-3; d_gene: -; len: 13; abundance: -; CDR3aa: CASSYTPGGEQFF; CDR3nt: TGTGCCAGCAGCTACACTCCTGGAGGGGAGCAGTTCTTC
j_gene: TRBJ2-3; v_gene: TRBV6-1; d_gene: TRBD2; len: 15; abundance: few; CDR3aa: CASSMTAGGKDTQYF; CDR3nt: TGTGCCAGCAGCATGACAGCGGGGGGGAAAGATACGCAGTATTTT
j_gene: TRBJ2-2; v_gene: TRBV4-3; d_gene: TRBD1; len: 15; abundance: many; CDR3aa: CASSLTGGYTGELFF; CDR3nt: TGCGCCAGCAGCCTCACAGGGGGTTACACCGGGGAGCTGTTTTTT
j_gene: TRBJ1-6; v_gene: TRBV6-5; d_gene: -; len: 13; abundance: -; CDR3aa: CASSTNFNSPLHF; CDR3nt: TGTGCCAGCAGTACGAACTTCAATTCACCCCTCCACTTT
j_gene: TRBJ1-5; v_gene: TRBV6-1; d_gene: TRBD1; len: 14; abundance: once; CDR3aa: CASTRRDRYQPQHF; CDR3nt: TGTGCCAGCACCCGACGGGACAGGTATCAGCCCCAGCATTTT
j_gene: TRBJ1-6; v_gene: TRBV6-5; d_gene: -; len: 16; abundance: many; CDR3aa: CASSYYPGAAHSPLHF; CDR3nt: TGTGCCAGCAGTTACTACCCAGGGGCCGCCCATTCACCCCTCCACTTT
j_gene: TRBJ2-3; v_gene: TRBV20-1; d_gene: TRBD2; len: 14; abundance: few; CDR3aa: CSAPTSGGTDTQYF; CDR3nt: TGCAGTGCTCCCACTAGCGGGGGGACAGATACGCAGTATTTT
j_gene: TRBJ2-3; v_gene: TRBV7-2; d_gene: TRBD1; len: 15; abundance: -; CDR3aa: CASRFRQGASDTQYF; CDR3nt: TGTGCCAGCAGATTCCGACAGGGGGCGTCAGATACGCAGTATTTT
j_gene: TRBJ2-3; v_gene: TRBV4-2; d_gene: -; len: 15; abundance: -; CDR3aa: CASSPRLGVPDTQYF; CDR3nt: TGTGCCAGCAGCCCAAGGCTCGGGGTACCAGATACGCAGTATTTT
j_gene: TRBJ2-1; v_gene: TRBV12-3/TRBV12-4; d_gene: -; len: 12; abundance: few; CDR3aa: CASSFERVEQFF; CDR3nt: TGTGCCAGCAGTTTTGAAAGGGTTGAGCAGTTCTTC
j_gene: TRBJ2-4; v_gene: TRBV6-5; d_gene: -; len: 15; abundance: once; CDR3aa: CASRPRRLAKNIQYF; CDR3nt: TGTGCCAGCAGACCGAGACGCTTAGCCAAAAACATTCAGTACTTC
j_gene: TRBJ1-5; v_gene: TRBV2; d_gene: TRBD1; len: 16; abundance: -; CDR3aa: CASSSTAGGSNQPQHF; CDR3nt: TGTGCCAGCAGCTCGACGGCAGGGGGTAGCAATCAGCCCCAGCATTTT
j_gene: TRBJ1-5; v_gene: TRBV4-3; d_gene: -; len: 15; abundance: -; CDR3aa: CASSQGTVGDQPQHF; CDR3nt: TGCGCCAGCAGCCAAGGGACGGTGGGGGATCAGCCCCAGCATTTT
j_gene: TRBJ2-1; v_gene: TRBV2; d_gene: -; len: 13; abundance: few; CDR3aa: CASYPGGYNEQFF; CDR3nt: TGTGCCAGTTACCCCGGGGGCTACAATGAGCAGTTCTTC
j_gene: TRBJ2-3; v_gene: TRBV7-6; d_gene: -; len: 14; abundance: few; CDR3aa: CASQVRPDTDTQYF; CDR3nt: TGTGCCAGCCAGGTCAGACCAGACACAGATACGCAGTATTTT
j_gene: TRBJ2-6; v_gene: TRBV18; d_gene: TRBD1; len: 18; abundance: -; CDR3aa: CASSLDEGANSGANVLTF; CDR3nt: TGTGCCAGCTCACTAGACGAGGGGGCCAACTCTGGGGCCAACGTCCTGACTTTC
j_gene: TRBJ2-3; v_gene: TRBV10-1; d_gene: TRBD2; len: 19; abundance: -; CDR3aa: CASSDLTSGDDGRTDTQYF; CDR3nt: TGCGCCAGCAGTGACCTTACTAGCGGGGACGACGGCAGGACAGATACGCAGTATTTT
j_gene: TRBJ1-2; v_gene: TRBV7-2; d_gene: -; len: 13; abundance: many; CDR3aa: CASSSPRVYGYTF; CDR3nt: TGTGCCAGCAGCTCCCCCCGGGTCTATGGCTACACCTTC